The sequence of this TCR beta chain was determined in a study of spatial heterogeneity in lung cancer. Study-wide results and caveats: Follow-up blood showed ubiquitous expanded tumor TCRs less than blood at resection did.

Germline assignment: CDR1 SGHTA and CDR2 FQGNSA. This CDR3 has 16 amino acids. Losses at the gene ends were 7 bases for V and 7 bases for J; bases not matched to a gene: 13. MiXCR, run by TCRdb on the 5' RACE reads, gives a single entry per CDR3 protein. The table has 25,000 or so distinct CDR3 sequences, about 6.3% seen once. This clonotype was seen ten or more times. Antigen: not known. Indicated time point: blood at routine non-recurrence follow-up after resection. Material for sequencing was whole RNA from tumor, nontumor lung or frozen PBMC, left unsorted. The sequence derives from a male donor with early-stage non-small cell lung cancer. The starting material was PBMCs, obtained at follow-up. The rearrangement uses TRBV7-2 and TRBJ2-1, with TRBD2 matching 10 bases. Here the CDR3 reads CASKISLAGVFNEQFF. In nucleotides, the CDR3 is TGTGCCAGCAAAATATCTCTAGCGGGAGTTTTTAATGAGCAGTTCTTC.